This T cell receptor (beta chain) was captured by sequencing in a study of graft-versus-host responses after intestinal transplantation. The overall study: Uniformly, recipients were administered anti-thymocyte globulin induction with subsequent tacrolimus and steroids for three to four years.

The study, taken as a whole, reports: The marrow of recipients harbored GvH clones, and ileum or blood showed some of them first. The presence of high graft-versus-host to host-versus-graft clonal ratios in allografts characterized patients with graft-donor T cell macrochimerism.

Sequencing used immunoSEQ multiplex PCR; TCRdb keeps in-frame clones, though not all of them. The data hold more than 90,000 clones, with 85% to 95% observed a single time. To note about this clone: Its antigen is not known.

With 5 bases removed from V and 6 bases from J, the gap between germline ends came to 14 bases. The CDR3 loop spans 12 amino acids. Germline CDR1 reads GTSNPN; CDR2 reads SVGIG (reference sequence). Source: unstimulated CD4+ T cells sorted from spleen or lymph node cells, taken before transplant. V gene TRBV30 combines with J gene TRBJ2-7; TRBD1 might be the D (6 bases). The clonotype was recovered from a human donor who was the organ donor for an intestinal transplant. The CDR3 loop is CAWGAIRGEQYF. The CDR3 DNA sequence: TGTGCCTGGGGAGCCATCAGGGGCGAGCAGTACTTC.